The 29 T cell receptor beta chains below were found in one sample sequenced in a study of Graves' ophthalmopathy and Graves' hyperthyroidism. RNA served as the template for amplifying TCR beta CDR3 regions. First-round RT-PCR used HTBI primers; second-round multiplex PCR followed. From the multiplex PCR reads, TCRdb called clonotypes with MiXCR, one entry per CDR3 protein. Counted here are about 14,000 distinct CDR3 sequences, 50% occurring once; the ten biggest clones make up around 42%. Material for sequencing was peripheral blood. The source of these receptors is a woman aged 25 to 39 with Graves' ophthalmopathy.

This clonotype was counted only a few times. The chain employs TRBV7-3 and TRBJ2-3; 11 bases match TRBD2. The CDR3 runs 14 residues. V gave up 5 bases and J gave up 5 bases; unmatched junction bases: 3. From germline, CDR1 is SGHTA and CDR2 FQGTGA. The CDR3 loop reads CASSAGTSGDTQYF. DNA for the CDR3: TGTGCCAGCAGCGCCGGGACTAGCGGAGATACGCAGTATTTT.

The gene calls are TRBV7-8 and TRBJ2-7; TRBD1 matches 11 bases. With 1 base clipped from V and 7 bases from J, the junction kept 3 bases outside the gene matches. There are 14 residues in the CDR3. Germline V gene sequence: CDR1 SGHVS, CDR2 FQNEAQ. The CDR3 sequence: CASSLGTGGGEQYV. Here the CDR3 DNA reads TGTGCCAGCAGCTTAGGGACAGGGGGCGGTGAGCAGTACGTC.

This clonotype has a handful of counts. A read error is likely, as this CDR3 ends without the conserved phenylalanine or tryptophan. The CDR3 loop is CSAMGLAGEGETQYS. The DNA for the CDR3 is TGCAGTGCTATGGGACTAGCGGGAGAGGGGGAGACCCAGTACTCC. The chain uses TRBV20-1 and TRBJ2-5, with 14 bases lining up with TRBD2. The CDR3 covers 15 residues. With 4 bases clipped from V and 5 bases from J, the junction kept 6 bases outside the gene matches. Germline V lookup: CDR1 DFQATT, CDR2 SNEGSKA (reference sequence).

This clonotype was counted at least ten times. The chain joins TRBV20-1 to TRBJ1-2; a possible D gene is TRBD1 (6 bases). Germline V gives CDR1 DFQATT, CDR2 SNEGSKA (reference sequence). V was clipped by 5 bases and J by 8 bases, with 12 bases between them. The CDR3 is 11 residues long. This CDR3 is CSAVRGQGYTF. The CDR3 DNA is TGCAGTGCTGTCCGGGGACAAGGCTACACCTTC.

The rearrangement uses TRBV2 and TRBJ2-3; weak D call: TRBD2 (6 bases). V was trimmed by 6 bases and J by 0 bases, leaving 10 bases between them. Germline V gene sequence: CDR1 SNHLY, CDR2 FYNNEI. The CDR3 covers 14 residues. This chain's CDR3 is CASSLAASTDTQYF. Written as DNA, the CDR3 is TGTGCCAGCAGCTTAGCGGCTAGCACAGATACGCAGTATTTT.

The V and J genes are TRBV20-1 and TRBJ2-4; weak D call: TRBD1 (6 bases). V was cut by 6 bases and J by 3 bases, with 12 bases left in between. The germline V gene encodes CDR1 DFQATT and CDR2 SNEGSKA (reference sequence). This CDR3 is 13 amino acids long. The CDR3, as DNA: TGCAGTGCCGAGACAGGAGGCAAAAACATTCAGTACTTC. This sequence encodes CSAETGGKNIQYF.

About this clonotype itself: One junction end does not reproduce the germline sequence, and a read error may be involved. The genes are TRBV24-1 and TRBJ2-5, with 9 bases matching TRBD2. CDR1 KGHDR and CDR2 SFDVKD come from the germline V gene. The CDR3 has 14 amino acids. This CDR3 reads CATGDPLAGVTQYF. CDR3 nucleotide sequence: TGTGCCACCGGTGATCCTTTAGCGGGAGTGACCCAGTACTTC.

The DNA for the CDR3 is TGCAGTGCCCCGGACAGACAAAAAAACTACAATGAGCAGTTCTTC. It encodes CSAPDRQKNYNEQFF. The chain uses TRBV20-1 and TRBJ2-1; D might be TRBD1 (6 bases). Germline assignment: CDR1 DFQATT and CDR2 SNEGSKA (reference sequence). Between the trimmed V and J ends, which lost 6 bases and 3 bases, there was a span of 18 bases. The CDR3 length is 15 residues.

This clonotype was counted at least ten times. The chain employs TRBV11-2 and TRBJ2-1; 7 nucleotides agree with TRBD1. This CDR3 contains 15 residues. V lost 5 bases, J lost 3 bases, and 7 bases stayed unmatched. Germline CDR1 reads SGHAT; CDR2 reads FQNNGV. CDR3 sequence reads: CASSERQGGYNEQFF. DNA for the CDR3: TGTGCCAGCAGCGAAAGACAGGGCGGCTACAATGAGCAGTTCTTC.

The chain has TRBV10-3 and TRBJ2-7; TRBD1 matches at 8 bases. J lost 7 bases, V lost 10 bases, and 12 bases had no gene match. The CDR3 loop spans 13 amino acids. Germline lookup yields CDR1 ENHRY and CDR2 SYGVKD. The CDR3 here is CATRTGSPKEQYF. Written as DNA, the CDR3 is TGTGCCACCAGGACAGGGAGCCCTAAGGAGCAGTACTTC.

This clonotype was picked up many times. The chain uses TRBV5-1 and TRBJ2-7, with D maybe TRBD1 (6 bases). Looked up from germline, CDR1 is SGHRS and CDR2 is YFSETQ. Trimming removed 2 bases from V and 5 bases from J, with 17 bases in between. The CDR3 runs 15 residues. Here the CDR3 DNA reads TGCGCCAGCAGCTTTAGATCAGGGGTCTTCAACGAGCAGTACTTC. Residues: CASSFRSGVFNEQYF.

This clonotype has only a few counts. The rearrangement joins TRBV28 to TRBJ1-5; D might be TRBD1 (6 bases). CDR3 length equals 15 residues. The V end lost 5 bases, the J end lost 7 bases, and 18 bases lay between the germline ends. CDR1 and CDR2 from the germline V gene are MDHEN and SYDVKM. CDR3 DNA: TGTGCCAGCAGTCAAGATCAGGGGCGAGGGCAGCCCCAGCATTTT. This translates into CASSQDQGRGQPQHF.

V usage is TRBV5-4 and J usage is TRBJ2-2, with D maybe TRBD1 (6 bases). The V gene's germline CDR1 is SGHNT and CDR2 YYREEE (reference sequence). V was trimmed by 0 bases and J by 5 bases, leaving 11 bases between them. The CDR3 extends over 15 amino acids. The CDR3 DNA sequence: TGTGCCAGCAGCTTGGGCCCCAGGGGAACCGGGGAGCTGTTTTTT. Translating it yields CASSLGPRGTGELFF.

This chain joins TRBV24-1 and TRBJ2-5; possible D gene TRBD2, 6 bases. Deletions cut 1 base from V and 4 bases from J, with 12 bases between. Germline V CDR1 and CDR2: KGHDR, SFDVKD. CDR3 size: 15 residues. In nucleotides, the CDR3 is TGTGCCACCAGTGATTTTGACGGAGCGGGAGAGACCCAGTACTTC. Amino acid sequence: CATSDFDGAGETQYF.

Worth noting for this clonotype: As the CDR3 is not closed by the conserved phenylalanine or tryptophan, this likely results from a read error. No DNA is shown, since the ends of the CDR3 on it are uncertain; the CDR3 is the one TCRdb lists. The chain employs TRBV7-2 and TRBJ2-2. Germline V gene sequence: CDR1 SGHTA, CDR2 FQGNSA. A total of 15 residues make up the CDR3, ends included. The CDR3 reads CASSLSRVGTGELLL.

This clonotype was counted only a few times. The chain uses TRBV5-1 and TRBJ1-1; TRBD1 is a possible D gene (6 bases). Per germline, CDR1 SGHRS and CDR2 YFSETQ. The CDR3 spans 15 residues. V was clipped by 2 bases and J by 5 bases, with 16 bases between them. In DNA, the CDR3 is TGCGCCAGCAGCTTAACACAGGGATTCGGGACTGAAGCTTTCTTT. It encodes CASSLTQGFGTEAFF.

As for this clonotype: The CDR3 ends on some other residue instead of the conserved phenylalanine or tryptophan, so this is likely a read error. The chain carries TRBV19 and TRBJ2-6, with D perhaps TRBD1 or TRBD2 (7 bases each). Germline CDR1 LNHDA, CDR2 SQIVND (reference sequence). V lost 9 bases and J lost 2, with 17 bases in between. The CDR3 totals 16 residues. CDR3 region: CASTRQGGTGANVLTL. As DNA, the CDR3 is TGTGCCAGCACGAGGCAGGGGGGGACTGGGGCCAACGTCCTGACTCTC.

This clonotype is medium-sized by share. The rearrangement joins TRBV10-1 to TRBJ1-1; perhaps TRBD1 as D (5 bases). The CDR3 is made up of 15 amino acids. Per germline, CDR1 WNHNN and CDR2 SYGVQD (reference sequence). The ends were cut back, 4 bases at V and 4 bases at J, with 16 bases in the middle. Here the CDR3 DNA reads TGCGCCAGCAGTGGGGGTGTTGGGGCGAGCACTGAAGCTTTCTTT. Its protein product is CASSGGVGASTEAFF.

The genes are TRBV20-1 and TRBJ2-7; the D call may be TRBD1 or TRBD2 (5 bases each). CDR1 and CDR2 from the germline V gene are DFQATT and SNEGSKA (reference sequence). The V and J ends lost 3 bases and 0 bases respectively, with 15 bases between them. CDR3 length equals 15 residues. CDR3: CSASPPRDPSYEQYF. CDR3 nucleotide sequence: TGCAGTGCTAGTCCGCCCCGGGACCCCTCCTACGAGCAGTACTTC.

DNA of the CDR3: TGTGCCAGCAGCTTCAGGGTCCAAGAGACCCAGTACTTC. It translates to CASSFRVQETQYF. The chain combines TRBV7-9 with TRBJ2-5, with a weak D call TRBD1 (5 bases). The germline V and J ends were trimmed by 3 bases and 1 base, with 6 bases remaining between them. CDR1 and CDR2 (germline): SEHNR, FQNEAQ (reference sequence). The CDR3 covers 13 residues.

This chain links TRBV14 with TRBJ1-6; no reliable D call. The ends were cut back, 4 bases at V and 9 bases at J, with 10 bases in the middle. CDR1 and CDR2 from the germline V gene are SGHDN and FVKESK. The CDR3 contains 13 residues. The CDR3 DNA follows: TGTGCCAGCAGCCCGTTTGGCAGTTCACCCCTCCACTTT. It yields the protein CASSPFGSSPLHF.

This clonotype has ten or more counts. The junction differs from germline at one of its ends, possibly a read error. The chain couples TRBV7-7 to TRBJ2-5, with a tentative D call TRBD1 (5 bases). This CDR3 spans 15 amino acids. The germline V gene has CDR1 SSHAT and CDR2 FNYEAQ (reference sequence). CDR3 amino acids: CASSSDSSKGETQYF. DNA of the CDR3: TGTGCTAGCAGCTCCGACAGTTCGAAAGGGGAGACCCAGTACTTC.

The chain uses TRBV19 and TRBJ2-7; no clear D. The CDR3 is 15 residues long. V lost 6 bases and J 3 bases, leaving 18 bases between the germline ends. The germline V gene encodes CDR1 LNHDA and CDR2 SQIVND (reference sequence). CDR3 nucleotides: TGTGCCAGTAGGGTGAGCGTGGGGATCTTCTACGAGCAGTACTTC. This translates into CASRVSVGIFYEQYF.

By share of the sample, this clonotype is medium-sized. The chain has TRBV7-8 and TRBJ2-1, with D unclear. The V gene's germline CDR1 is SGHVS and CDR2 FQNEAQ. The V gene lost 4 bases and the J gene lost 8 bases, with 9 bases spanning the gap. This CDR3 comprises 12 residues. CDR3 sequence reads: CASSSGRHEQFF. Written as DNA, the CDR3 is TGTGCCAGCAGCTCTGGGCGGCATGAGCAGTTCTTC.

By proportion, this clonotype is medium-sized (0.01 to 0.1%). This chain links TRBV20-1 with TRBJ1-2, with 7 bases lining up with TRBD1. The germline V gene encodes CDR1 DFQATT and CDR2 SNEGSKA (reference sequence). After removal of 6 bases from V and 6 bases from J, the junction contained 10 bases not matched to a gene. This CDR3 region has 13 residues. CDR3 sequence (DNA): TGCAGTGCCACGACAGGGAAGGTTGATGGCTACACCTTC. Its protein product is CSATTGKVDGYTF.

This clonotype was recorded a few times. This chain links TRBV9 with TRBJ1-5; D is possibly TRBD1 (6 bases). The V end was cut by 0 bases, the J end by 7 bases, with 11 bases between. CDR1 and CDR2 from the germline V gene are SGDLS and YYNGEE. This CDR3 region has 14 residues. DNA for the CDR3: TGTGCCAGCAGCGTAGATCTAAGGGGGCAGCCCCAGCATTTT. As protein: CASSVDLRGQPQHF.

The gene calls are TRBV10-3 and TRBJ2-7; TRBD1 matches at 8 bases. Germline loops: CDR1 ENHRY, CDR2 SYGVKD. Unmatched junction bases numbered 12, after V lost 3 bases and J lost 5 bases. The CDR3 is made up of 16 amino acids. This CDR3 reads CAISDREQGDSNEQYV. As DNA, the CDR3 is TGTGCCATCAGTGATAGAGAACAGGGGGACAGCAACGAGCAGTACGTC.

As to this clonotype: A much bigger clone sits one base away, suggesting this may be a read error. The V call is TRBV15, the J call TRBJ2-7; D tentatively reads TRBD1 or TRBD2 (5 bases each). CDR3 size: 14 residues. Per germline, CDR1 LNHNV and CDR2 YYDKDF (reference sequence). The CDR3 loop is CATNRGDGPYEQYF. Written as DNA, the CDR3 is TGTGCCACCAACAGAGGGGACGGACCCTACGAGCAGTACTTC. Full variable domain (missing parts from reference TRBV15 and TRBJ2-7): DAMVIQNPRYQVTQFGKPVTLSCSQTLNHNVMYWYQQKSSQAPKLLFHYYDKDFNNEADTPDNFQSRRPNTSFCFLDIRSPGLGDTAMYLCATNRGDGPYEQYFGPGTRLTVT.

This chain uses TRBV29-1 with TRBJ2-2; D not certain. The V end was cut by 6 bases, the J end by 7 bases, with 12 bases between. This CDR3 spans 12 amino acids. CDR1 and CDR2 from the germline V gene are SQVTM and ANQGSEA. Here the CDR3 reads CSVTTGGGELFF. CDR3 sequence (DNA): TGCAGCGTAACAACTGGCGGCGGGGAGCTGTTTTTT.